This TCR beta chain was identified during a study of cytomegalovirus exposure and HLA in healthy donors. Study-level background: There were some 380 genotyped donors. Of these, roughly 80% fell in the genetic ancestry cluster associated with self-reported Caucasian donors.

Findings and limits, study-wide: A prior analysis recorded that most TCR beta V segments were productive about 87% or about 30% of the time. It was only CMV serostatus that was available as immune exposure information.

Per germline, CDR1 LNHDA and CDR2 SQIVND (reference sequence). V lost 5 bases to trimming and J lost 3 bases, with 9 bases between them. CDR3 length equals 13 residues. Worth noting for this clone: The antigen remains unidentified.

The PCR made use of 60 Vbeta and 13 Jbeta primers. TCRdb's table, derived via immunoSEQ multiplex PCR, lists solely in-frame clones and lacks some. The sample shows 150,000 to 200,000 clones, 75% to 80% of them seen only once. The TCR comes from a woman aged 45-59 years in good health and CMV-seropositive. This chain links TRBV19 with TRBJ2-3; possibly TRBD1 for D (6 bases). Specimen: PBMCs. The CDR3 DNA is TGTGCCAGTAGTGACAGGCTTACAGATACGCAGTATTTT. Amino acid sequence: CASSDRLTDTQYF.